This paragraph covers one TCR beta chain sequence. As yet, its antigen is unknown. Some clones are missing from TCRdb's copy, which holds only in-frame ones; the method was immunoSEQ multiplex PCR. There are around 55,000 clones in the sample; approximately 83% occur only once, and about 13% lies in the top ten. With 5 bases clipped from V and 9 bases from J, the junction kept 6 bases outside the gene matches. CDR3 size: 13 residues. The germline V gene encodes CDR1 SGHKS and CDR2 YYEKEE (reference sequence). These data are taken from a study of OX40 agonist ivuxolimab in advanced cancers. Study-level points and caveats: The average count of expanded clones was higher among CD8+ T cells than among CD4+. Nonresponders included some who also had low normalized T-cell clonal expansion. Partial responders at 0.1-3.0 mg/kg showed near-lowest clonal expansion.

This receptor was taken from an adult with an advanced solid tumor such as melanoma, head and neck, liver or kidney cancer. The chain uses TRBV5-5 and TRBJ2-1, with 9 bases matching TRBD1. Sequenced material: CD4+ or CD8+ T cells sorted from blood, taken in a trial of the OX40 agonist ivuxolimab. CDR3 region: CASRLQGAFEQFF. The CDR3 nucleotides are TGTGCCAGCAGGCTACAGGGGGCTTTTGAGCAGTTCTTC.